This note documents a single T cell receptor beta chain sequence. The antigen remains undetermined. The data belong to a study of PD-L1 blockade in urothelial cancer. Whole-study results and caveats: Larger 3-week expansion of tumor-associated blood clones was seen in durable-benefit patients.

Sequenced by immunoSEQ multiplex PCR; TCRdb stores in-frame clones only, minus some. The sample includes just under 30,000 clones, approximately 87% of them seen just once. The sample in question was PBMCs, obtained around atezolizumab (anti-PD-L1) treatment. The receptor was derived from a man aged 50-60 years with urothelial cancer.

CDR3 sequence reads: CASSPPGLVQYF. For the CDR3, the DNA is TGTGCCAGCAGTCCCCCGGGACTCGTGCAGTACTTC. The chain joins TRBV28 to TRBJ2-7, with D perhaps TRBD2 (6 bases). The ends were cut back, 5 bases at V and 9 bases at J, with 14 bases in the middle. Per the germline V gene, CDR1 is MDHEN and CDR2 is SYDVKM. The CDR3 totals 12 residues.